A single TCR beta chain is shown here with its context. The antigen is not known. In the same sample, other DNA sequences code for this CDR3. Trimming took 3 bases from V and 3 from J; bases not matched to a gene: 10. The CDR3 extends over 16 amino acids. Germline loops: CDR1 SGHRS, CDR2 YFSETQ. The data derive from a study of shared clonotypes between healthy human individuals. Notes on the study in general: Researchers sampled blood only, noting tissue repertoires likely differ.

Sequencing of unsorted PBMC DNA was carried out using ten immunoSEQ deep assay plates. Repertoires were generated with immunoSEQ multiplex PCR, while TCRdb's copy carries only in-frame clones and drops some. Here the sample spans some 480,000 clones, less than 80% being singletons. Input material: PBMCs. The receptor's source is a middle-aged woman in good health. Some clones in this sample may be carry-over from other donors' samples. The J gene is TRBJ1-1, the V gene TRBV5-1; TRBD1 matches at 8 bases. Written as DNA, the CDR3 is TGCGCCAGCAGCTCCGTGGACAGGGCCCGGTACACTGAAGCTTTCTTT. Amino acid sequence: CASSSVDRARYTEAFF.